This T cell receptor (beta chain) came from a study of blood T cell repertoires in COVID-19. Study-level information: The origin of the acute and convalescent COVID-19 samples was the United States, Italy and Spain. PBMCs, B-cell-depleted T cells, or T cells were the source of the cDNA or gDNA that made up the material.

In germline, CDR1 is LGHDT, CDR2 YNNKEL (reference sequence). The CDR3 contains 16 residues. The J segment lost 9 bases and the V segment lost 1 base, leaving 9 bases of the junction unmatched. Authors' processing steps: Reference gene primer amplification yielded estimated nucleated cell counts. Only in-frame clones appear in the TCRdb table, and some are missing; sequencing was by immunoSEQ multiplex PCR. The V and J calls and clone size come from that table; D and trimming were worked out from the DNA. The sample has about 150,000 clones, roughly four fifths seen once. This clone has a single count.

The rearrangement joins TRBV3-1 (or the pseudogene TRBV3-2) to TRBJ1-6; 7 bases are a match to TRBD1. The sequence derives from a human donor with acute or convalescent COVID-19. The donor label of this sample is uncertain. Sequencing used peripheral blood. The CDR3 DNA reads TGTGCCAGCAGCCAAGTGTCAGGGGGAGGTGGTTCACCCCTCCACTTT. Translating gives CASSQVSGGGGSPLHF.